One T cell receptor beta chain is described in this entry. What antigen it recognizes has not been identified. There are no base qualities to consult, and no much larger clone falls within one base. The data are from a study of blood T cell repertoires in COVID-19 (dated by TCRdb to about 2020). Study-level background: Collaborator samples came from the United States, Italy and Spain and covered acute and convalescent phases of COVID-19. Subjects who had been exposed to COVID-19, were actively infected with it, or had recovered from it provided the deeply sampled blood TCRbeta repertoires that made up the dataset. Samples were obtained from the ongoing ImmuneRACE study (first 160 participants) and from 1,254 subjects provided by 6 global collaborators. Where HLA class I and class II types were available, the types were taken from metadata supplied by the sample provider, not from assay-based typing. A freely available public database, intended as a resource for researchers studying the immune response to SARS-CoV-2, is where the repertoires were released. The prospective study material was composed of cDNA or gDNA derived from T cells, B-cell-depleted T cells, or PBMCs. Sample metadata almost always included a de-identified subject ID, COVID-19 status, age in years and sex. General conclusions and limits of the study: Clinical and demographic metadata were provided uncurated, with the amount varying by source and participant.

TCRbeta CDR3 regions were amplified from genomic DNA using the immunoSEQ Assay, a bias-controlled multiplex PCR. As for the original processing: Within the assay, amplification of reference gene primers was used to estimate how many nucleated cells each sample contained. To quantify the absolute abundance of each unique TCRbeta CDR3 rearrangement, sequence reads were collapsed and filtered. For each sample, productive Simpson clonality was calculated by taking the square root of Simpson's diversity index across productive rearrangements. This is the immuneACCESS table as TCRdb keeps it, with only in-frame sequences that have V and J called. A part of the clones is gone; compared with another copy, unresolved V genes explain less than half, and the rest is unexplained. That table supplies the V and J calls and clone size; D and trimming were determined from the DNA. The sample contains about 310,000 clones, 75% to 90% of them found a single time. Jointly, the top ten make up over 1.5% of the sample.

Participants in the prospective study were aged about 18 to 89 years, lived in under 30 United States geographic areas, and enrolled through a virtual design. In the prospective study, participants were assigned to cohorts based on the clinical history participants reported in a screening survey and a study questionnaire. Exposed participants were defined as having been in contact with someone with a PCR-confirmed or clinician-diagnosed COVID-19 case within 2 weeks of study entry. Mobile phlebotomists in the prospective study collected whole blood, serum and a nasopharyngeal or oropharyngeal swab from every participant. Prospective study participants could optionally give additional blood draws and questionnaires over an approximately 2-month period. Before DNA extraction, prospective study blood samples were shipped either frozen or at room temperature. Trimming takes 2 bases off V and 1 base off J; junction bases not matched to a gene: 8. The CDR3 measures 17 amino acids from cysteine to phenylalanine. Here the CDR3 DNA is all that survives: 51 bases in frame from base 1. CDR1 and CDR2, per the germline V gene (reference sequence), are GTSNPN and SVGIG.

This sequence uses TRBV30 and TRBJ2-6; the junction holds 7 bases that match TRBD1. Sequenced sample: PBMCs or T cells enriched from blood (not recorded which). This sequence originates from a woman younger than 45 who had been exposed to COVID-19. CDR3 region: CAWSTRQGSSGANVLTF. The bases are TGTGCCTGGAGTACCCGACAGGGTTCTTCTGGGGCCAACGTCCTGACTTTC.